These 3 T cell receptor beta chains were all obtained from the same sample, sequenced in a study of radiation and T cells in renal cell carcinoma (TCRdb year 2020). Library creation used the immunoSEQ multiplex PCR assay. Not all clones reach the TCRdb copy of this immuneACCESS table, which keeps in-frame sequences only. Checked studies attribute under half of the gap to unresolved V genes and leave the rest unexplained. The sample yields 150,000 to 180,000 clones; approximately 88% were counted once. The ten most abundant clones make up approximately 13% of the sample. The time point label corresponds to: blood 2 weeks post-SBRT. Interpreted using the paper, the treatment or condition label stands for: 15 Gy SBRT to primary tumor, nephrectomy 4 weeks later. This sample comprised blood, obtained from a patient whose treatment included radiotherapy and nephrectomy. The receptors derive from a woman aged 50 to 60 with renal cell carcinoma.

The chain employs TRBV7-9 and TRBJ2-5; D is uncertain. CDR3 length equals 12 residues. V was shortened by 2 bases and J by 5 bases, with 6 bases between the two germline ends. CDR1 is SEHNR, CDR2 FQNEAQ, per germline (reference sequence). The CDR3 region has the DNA TGTGCCAGCAGCTTACGTGCGGAGACCCAGTACTTC. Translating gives CASSLRAETQYF.

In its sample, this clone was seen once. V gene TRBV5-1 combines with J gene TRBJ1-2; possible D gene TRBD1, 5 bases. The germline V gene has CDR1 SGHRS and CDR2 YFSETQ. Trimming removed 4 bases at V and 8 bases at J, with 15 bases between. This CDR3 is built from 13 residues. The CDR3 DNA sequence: TGCGCCAGCAGCCCCGGGACGGTGGGCGGCTACACCTTC. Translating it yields CASSPGTVGGYTF.

DNA for the CDR3: TGTGCCAGCAGCCTTAGTGGTTATGGTAATGAAGCTTTCTTT. Amino acid sequence: CASSLSGYGNEAFF. V usage is TRBV7-2 and J usage is TRBJ1-1; unclear D gene. Deletions cut 5 bases from V and 7 bases from J, with 17 bases between. CDR3 length: 14 residues. CDR1 is SGHTA and CDR2 is FQGNSA in the germline V gene.